The next 18 T cell receptor beta chains were all read from a single sample in a study of cytotoxic CD8 clonotypes in ibrutinib-treated CLL. Sequencing was performed with immunoSEQ multiplex PCR; in TCRdb, only in-frame clones are kept and a portion is missing. The table includes some 290,000 clones, roughly 85% detected once. The sample here was PBMCs, taken before ibrutinib treatment. Receptors were obtained from a human donor with chronic lymphocytic leukemia.

J is TRBJ1-2 and V is TRBV7-2; D is ambiguous. The CDR3 is 14 amino acids. From germline, CDR1 is SGHTA and CDR2 FQGNSA. V lost 5 bases and J 3 bases, leaving 13 bases between the germline ends. The CDR3 region is CASSVLPEYYGYTF. Written as DNA, the CDR3 is TGTGCCAGCAGCGTCCTGCCGGAATACTATGGCTACACCTTC.

This chain joins TRBV5-5 and TRBJ1-2; D may be TRBD1 (6 bases). This CDR3 is 14 amino acids long. V lost 4 bases and J lost 5, with 15 bases in between. Looked up from germline, CDR1 is SGHKS and CDR2 is YYEKEE (reference sequence). The CDR3 sequence is CASSPGAVEYGYTF. The CDR3 bases are TGTGCCAGCAGCCCAGGGGCAGTAGAGTATGGCTACACCTTC.

About this clone: It may be a read error: a sequence one base away is much more abundant. The genes are TRBV5-4 and TRBJ2-7; D gene unclear. The length of the CDR3 is 11 residues. With 3 bases removed from V and 0 bases from J, the gap between germline ends came to 1 base. Germline CDR1 and CDR2: SGHNT and YYREEE (reference sequence). As DNA, the CDR3 is TGTGCCAGCAGCTCCTCCTACGAGCAGTACTTC. Its protein is CASSSSYEQYF.

The V call is TRBV11-2, the J call TRBJ2-1; tentatively, D is TRBD2 (6 bases). The germline CDR1 and CDR2 sequences are SGHAT and FQNNGV. CDR3 length equals 16 residues. Trimming pared 1 base from V and 5 bases from J, leaving 15 bases between. This chain's CDR3 is CASSLADRDFDNEQFF. The CDR3, as DNA: TGTGCCAGCAGCTTAGCGGACCGGGACTTCGACAATGAGCAGTTCTTC.

The chain combines TRBV10-3 with TRBJ1-1; D not certain. Trimming shortened V by 0 bases and J by 0 bases, and 2 bases separated the two germline ends. Germline CDR1 and CDR2: ENHRY and SYGVKD. The length of the CDR3 is 13 residues. CDR3 bases: TGTGCCATCAGTGAGTCAATGAACACTGAAGCTTTCTTT. Translated: CAISESMNTEAFF.

V gene TRBV13 combines with J gene TRBJ1-2; D remains unclear. CDR3 length: 14 amino acids. Germline CDR1 and CDR2: PRHDT and FYEKMQ (reference sequence). Trimming stripped 5 bases from V and 8 bases from J, with 18 bases between. DNA of the CDR3: TGTGCCAGCAGCAAAGGACGACGGGAGCGGGGCTACACCTTC. Protein sequence: CASSKGRRERGYTF.

This sequence joins TRBV11-3 and TRBJ2-3; D gene uncertain. Germline-derived CDR1 and CDR2 are SGHNT and YENEEA. The V and J ends lost 4 bases and 2 bases respectively, with 10 bases between them. This CDR3 comprises 14 residues. CDR3 residues: CASSSRQDTDTQYF. The CDR3 nucleotides are TGTGCCAGCAGCTCCCGTCAGGACACAGATACGCAGTATTTT.

The J gene is TRBJ1-2, the V gene TRBV6-5, with 8 bases fitting TRBD1. The V segment lost 2 bases and the J segment 2 bases; nucleotides outside the gene matches: 7. Germline V gives CDR1 MNHEY, CDR2 SVGAGI. This CDR3 has 16 amino acids. The CDR3 DNA reads TGTGCCAGCAGTTACACCAGACAGGGGACAAACTATGGCTACACCTTC. Protein sequence: CASSYTRQGTNYGYTF.

This clone came up a few times. The chain combines TRBV7-2 with TRBJ1-5; 10 bases match TRBD1. The germline CDR1 and CDR2 sequences are SGHTA and FQGNSA. Losses at the gene ends were 5 bases for V and 7 bases for J; bases not matched to a gene: 8. CDR3 length: 15 residues. For the CDR3, the DNA is TGTGCCAGCAGCCGACAGGGGGCGTTCGTCCAGCCCCAGCATTTT. As protein: CASSRQGAFVQPQHF. The full variable domain, its missing parts supplied by reference TRBV7-2 and TRBJ1-5, is GAGVSQSPSNKVTEKGKDVELRCDPISGHTALYWYRQSLGQGLEFLIYFQGNSAPDKSGLPSDRFSAERTGGSVSTLTIQRTQQEDSAVYLCASSRQGAFVQPQHFGDGTRLSIL.

The chain employs TRBV27 and TRBJ2-7; 7 positions agree with TRBD1. The CDR3 runs to 12 residues. Germline CDR1 and CDR2: MNHEY and SMNVEV (reference sequence). J gave up 2 bases and V 6 bases, and 1 base lay outside the gene matches. CDR3 bases: TGTGCCAGCAGACAGGGGCCCTACGAGCAGTACTTC. It encodes CASRQGPYEQYF.

The V call is TRBV11-2, the J call TRBJ2-7, with D possibly TRBD1 on 6 matching bases. The germline V gene has CDR1 SGHAT and CDR2 FQNNGV. V gave up 5 bases and J gave up 3 bases, with 8 bases separating them. CDR3 length: 12 residues. The CDR3 spells CASSEQGYEQYF. As DNA, the CDR3 is TGTGCCAGCAGCGAACAGGGCTACGAGCAGTACTTC.

The sample holds a few counts of this clone. The chain links TRBV7-9 to TRBJ2-7, with TRBD2 as a possible D gene (6 bases). Germline values: CDR1 SEHNR, CDR2 FQNEAQ (reference sequence). This CDR3 comprises 15 residues. With 1 base removed from V and 0 bases from J, the gap between germline ends came to 10 bases. The CDR3 reads CASSLGRDSSYEQYF. The CDR3 DNA is TGTGCCAGCAGCTTAGGGCGGGACTCCTCCTACGAGCAGTACTTC.

Comments on this clone: The sample contains more than one DNA sequence encoding this CDR3. The V gene is TRBV9, the J gene TRBJ2-1; 9 bases are a match to TRBD2. The CDR3 is 15 amino acids. V trimming: 3 bases; J trimming: 1 base; junction bases outside the gene matches: 2. The germline V gene has CDR1 SGDLS and CDR2 YYNGEE. The chain's CDR3 is CASSGSGRSYNEQFF. As DNA, the CDR3 is TGTGCCAGCAGCGGAAGCGGGAGGTCCTACAATGAGCAGTTCTTC.

V gene TRBV13 combines with J gene TRBJ2-7, with D tentatively TRBD2 (7 bases). CDR1 is PRHDT and CDR2 is FYEKMQ in the germline V gene (reference sequence). The CDR3 extends over 14 amino acids. The V gene lost 5 bases and the J gene lost 3 bases, with 14 bases spanning the gap. For the CDR3, the DNA is TGTGCCAGCAGCCCCGGGGGGCCTAACTACGAGCAGTACTTC. Protein product: CASSPGGPNYEQYF.

The genes are TRBV5-4 and TRBJ2-3; D might be TRBD2 (6 bases). V lost 5 bases and J 0 bases, leaving 19 bases between the germline ends. In germline, CDR1 is SGHNT, CDR2 YYREEE (reference sequence). The CDR3 totals 17 residues. The CDR3 DNA is TGTGCCAGCAGAACCAATCCTAGCGATCCTAGCACAGATACGCAGTATTTT. Amino acids: CASRTNPSDPSTDTQYF.

The J gene is TRBJ1-1, the V gene TRBV9, with 7 positions matching TRBD1. V lost 4 bases and J lost 4; bases outside the gene matches: 4. CDR1 and CDR2 (germline): SGDLS, YYNGEE. This CDR3 region has 13 residues. The CDR3 sequence is CASSRGPGTEAFF. CDR3 nucleotide sequence: TGTGCCAGCAGCAGGGGGCCGGGCACTGAAGCTTTCTTT.

The chain is built from TRBV19 and TRBJ1-2; 7 positions agree with TRBD1. V lost 5 bases, J lost 4 bases, and 10 bases stayed unmatched. Germline V gene sequence: CDR1 LNHDA, CDR2 SQIVND (reference sequence). The CDR3 is 15 residues long. DNA for the CDR3: TGTGCCAGTAGTTCGCAGGGGGACCCGTCCTATGGCTACACCTTC. Amino acid sequence: CASSSQGDPSYGYTF.

The V call is TRBV7-2, the J call TRBJ2-1; 12 bases match TRBD2. Germline V CDR1 and CDR2: SGHTA, FQGNSA. CDR3 length: 16 amino acids. The V segment lost 0 bases and the J segment 7 bases; nucleotides outside the gene matches: 4. CDR3 amino acids: CASSLASTSGRNEQFF. CDR3 nucleotide sequence: TGTGCCAGCAGCTTAGCATCGACTAGCGGGAGAAATGAGCAGTTCTTC.